This entry features one TCR beta chain sequence. TCRdb keeps only in-frame clones here, not all; method: immunoSEQ multiplex PCR. The sample carries 210,000 or so clones, approximately 91% recorded once. Trimming took 10 bases from V and 4 from J, leaving 17 bases between them. CDR1 is LNHDA and CDR2 is SQIVND in the germline V gene (reference sequence). The CDR3 is 13 residues long. The sample is drawn from a study of control samples from healthy donors and cancer patients. The clonotype comes from a man aged 25 to 45 in good health. The sample comprised blood. V and J are TRBV19 and TRBJ2-7; tentatively, D is TRBD1 (5 bases). CDR3 sequence: CATTPDTGYEQYF. The CDR3 nucleotides are TGTGCCACCACCCCAGATACAGGATACGAGCAGTACTTC.